This T cell receptor (beta chain) was obtained from a study of T cells after yellow fever vaccination. Looking at the study overall: Those fractions that held only low numbers of cells were prepared using the SMART-Seq v4 Ultra Low Input RNA kit. Whole-study findings and limits: Abundant contaminating clonotypes from the bulk population could appear in FACS-sorted repertoires.

This clonotype has only a few counts. The antigen is not known. The germline V gene encodes CDR1 MNHNS and CDR2 SASEGT. CDR3 length: 15 residues. J was trimmed by 2 bases and V by 7 bases; bases with no gene match: 9. TCRdb analysed the 5' RACE reads with MiXCR anew, one entry per CDR3 protein. This sample has hundreds of thousands of distinct CDR3 sequences; 13% occur once, and the top ten carry roughly an eighth. The receptor comes from a man aged 25-45 years who received the YFV17D yellow fever vaccine. This specimen consisted of PBMCs, obtained on the day of the yellow fever booster vaccination. This chain links TRBV6-1 with TRBJ2-3; 7 positions match TRBD2. DNA for the CDR3: TGTGCCAGCATGGGTTTAAGCGGGAACACAGATACGCAGTATTTT. Protein: CASMGLSGNTDTQYF.